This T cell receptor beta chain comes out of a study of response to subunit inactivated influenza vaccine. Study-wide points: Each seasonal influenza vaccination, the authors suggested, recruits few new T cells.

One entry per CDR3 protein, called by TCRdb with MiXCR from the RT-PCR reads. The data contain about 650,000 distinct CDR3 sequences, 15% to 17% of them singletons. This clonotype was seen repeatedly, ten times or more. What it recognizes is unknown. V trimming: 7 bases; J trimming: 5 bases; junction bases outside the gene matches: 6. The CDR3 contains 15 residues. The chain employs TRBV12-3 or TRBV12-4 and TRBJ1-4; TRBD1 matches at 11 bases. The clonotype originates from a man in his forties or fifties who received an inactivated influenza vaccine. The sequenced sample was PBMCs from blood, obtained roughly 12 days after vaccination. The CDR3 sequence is CASTRTGGGNEKLFF. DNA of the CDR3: TGTGCCAGCACCCGGACAGGGGGCGGGAATGAAAAACTGTTTTTT.